What follows are 30 T cell receptor beta chains derived from one specimen sequenced in a study of T cells expressing NK-cell markers. Each CDR3 protein gets one entry in TCRdb, which reprocessed the 5' RACE reads and gives no DNA. Its table lists some 120,000 distinct CDR3 sequences. Material for sequencing was blood T cells: a sorted CD56 or NKG2C T cell subset, CD4+ or CD8+ T cells, or bulk PBMC T cells (not recorded which). The source is a woman between 18 and 70 years old in good health.

This chain uses TRBV6-1 with TRBJ2-3; TCRdb picks TRBD2, but there is no DNA to check that call. Germline assignment: CDR1 MNHNS and CDR2 SASEGT. The CDR3 loop spans 19 amino acids. The CDR3 sequence is CASNQWASGRALSTDTQYF.

The chain carries TRBV7-9 and TRBJ2-7. CDR1 is SEHNR and CDR2 is FQNEAQ in the germline V gene (reference sequence). The CDR3 is made up of 15 amino acids. This chain's CDR3 is CASSLEGRSSYEQYF.

The chain carries TRBV19 and TRBJ2-2; TCRdb indicates TRBD2, and absent DNA this call remains unverified. The CDR3 sequence is 16 residues long. Germline assignment: CDR1 LNHDA and CDR2 SQIVND (reference sequence). The chain's CDR3 is CASSYGGRAYTGELFF. The entire variable domain, with the rest obtained from reference TRBV19 and TRBJ2-2, is as follows: DGGITQSPKYLFRKEGQNVTLSCEQNLNHDAMYWYRQDPGQGLRLIYYSQIVNDFQKGDIAEGYSVSREKKESFPLTVTSAQKNPTAFYLCASSYGGRAYTGELFFGEGSRLTVL.

This chain's CDR3 is CASRGAGQPQHF. This sequence joins TRBV7-8 and TRBJ1-5. Germline CDR1 and CDR2: SGHVS and FQNEAQ. The CDR3 covers 12 residues. Using reference TRBV7-8 and TRBJ1-5 for the parts outside the CDR3, the full variable domain is GAGVSQSPRYKVAKRGQDVALRCDPISGHVSLFWYQQALGQGPEFLTYFQNEAQLDKSGLPSDRFFAERPEGSVSTLKIQRTQQEDSAVYLCASRGAGQPQHFGDGTRLSIL.

The genes are TRBV6-1 and TRBJ1-4; TCRdb's assignment of TRBD1 cannot be checked, as there is no DNA. The CDR3 totals 13 residues. Germline CDR1 and CDR2: MNHNS and SASEGT. The CDR3 loop is CASSPMGGEKLFF.

This chain uses TRBV5-6 with TRBJ1-1. This CDR3 comprises 13 residues. Germline V gene data show CDR1 as SGHDT and CDR2 as YYEEEE. The CDR3 spells CASSLWVGTEAFF. Full variable domain (missing parts from reference TRBV5-6 and TRBJ1-1): DAGVTQSPTHLIKTRGQQVTLRCSPKSGHDTVSWYQQALGQGPQFIFQYYEEEERQRGNFPDRFSGHQFPNYSSELNVNALLLGDSALYLCASSLWVGTEAFFGQGTRLTVV.

V is TRBV6-1 and J is TRBJ2-5; absent DNA, TCRdb's TRBD2 call cannot be checked. The CDR3 spans 15 residues. CDR1 and CDR2 (germline): MNHNS, SASEGT. CDR3 region: CASSELAGSVETQYF.

The rearrangement links TRBV7-9 to TRBJ2-3; no DNA is available, so the TRBD2 call from TCRdb remains unchecked. This CDR3 has 15 amino acids. Looked up from germline, CDR1 is SEHNR and CDR2 is FQNEAQ (reference sequence). The CDR3 reads CASSLIGPRTDTQYF.

The chain uses TRBV5-5 and TRBJ2-7. The CDR3 consists of 13 residues. Germline V gene data show CDR1 as SGHKS and CDR2 as YYEKEE (reference sequence). CDR3 protein: CASSYGRTYEQYF.

The chain combines TRBV7-9 with TRBJ2-3; no DNA is available, so the TRBD2 call from TCRdb remains unchecked. Per germline, CDR1 SEHNR and CDR2 FQNEAQ (reference sequence). The CDR3 length is 17 residues. CDR3 amino acids: CASSLRGAGDDTDTQYF. Filled out from reference TRBV7-9 and TRBJ2-3, the complete variable domain reads DTGVSQNPRHKITKRGQNVTFRCDPISEHNRLYWYRQTLGQGPEFLTYFQNEAQLEKSRLLSDRFSAERPKGSFSTLEIQRTEQGDSAMYLCASSLRGAGDDTDTQYFGPGTRLTVL.

This sequence joins TRBV12-3 or TRBV12-4 and TRBJ2-3; TCRdb's D call of TRBD2 is untestable without DNA. The CDR3 totals 17 residues. Here the CDR3 reads CASSSHPTSAHTDTQYF.

The CDR3: CASSQDLVEKAGAYNEQFF. The chain is built from TRBV4-3 and TRBJ2-1; the D call from TCRdb, TRBD1, cannot be confirmed without DNA. This CDR3 has 19 amino acids. The V gene's germline CDR1 is LGHNA and CDR2 YSLEER.

J is TRBJ1-1 and V is TRBV20-1; no DNA is available, so the TRBD1 call from TCRdb remains unchecked. The CDR3 spans 13 residues. Germline CDR1 DFQATT, CDR2 SNEGSKA (reference sequence). CDR3 residues: CSARDRGLPEAFF.

The CDR3 spells CASSLGRDPHEQYF. V usage is TRBV5-4 and J usage is TRBJ2-7; TCRdb gives TRBD1 as the D gene, but with no DNA this cannot be confirmed. The CDR3 contains 14 residues. Germline V gives CDR1 SGHNT, CDR2 YYREEE (reference sequence).

The chain joins TRBV5-1 to TRBJ2-2; TCRdb indicates TRBD1, and absent DNA this call remains unverified. Germline lookup yields CDR1 SGHRS and CDR2 YFSETQ. The CDR3 loop spans 16 amino acids. CDR3 amino acids: CASSWGPTPGTGELFF.

V is TRBV21-1 and J is TRBJ2-7; the D call from TCRdb, TRBD2, cannot be confirmed without DNA. TRBV21-1 is reported as a pseudogene. The CDR3 is 18 amino acids. The chain's CDR3 is CASSKWTWALAWSYEQYF.

CDR3 region: CASSWGTVDEQFF. The V gene is TRBV12-3 or TRBV12-4, the J gene TRBJ2-1; the D call from TCRdb, TRBD1, cannot be confirmed without DNA. The CDR3 covers 13 residues.

The V and J genes are TRBV12-3 or TRBV12-4 and TRBJ1-2. The CDR3 contains 15 residues. This chain's CDR3 is CASTNYFTGDGGYTF.

The rearrangement links TRBV27 to TRBJ2-1; TCRdb outputs TRBD1, but without DNA this stays unchecked. This CDR3 spans 14 amino acids. The germline V gene encodes CDR1 MNHEY and CDR2 SMNVEV (reference sequence). CDR3 amino acids: CASGLGLGGNEQFF.

The gene calls are TRBV29-1 and TRBJ1-2. This CDR3 has 16 residues. Germline loops: CDR1 SQVTM, CDR2 ANQGSEA. CDR3 residues: CSVEWSAGSSDYGYTF.

V and J are TRBV28 and TRBJ1-2. This CDR3 region has 13 residues. The germline CDR1 and CDR2 sequences are MDHEN and SYDVKM. CDR3 residues: CASDSGTNYGYTF.

The chain joins TRBV4-3 to TRBJ1-1. Germline V gene sequence: CDR1 LGHNA, CDR2 YSLEER. The CDR3 has 15 amino acids. CDR3 region: CASSQGGEGEAEAFF.

V and J are TRBV19 and TRBJ1-6; TCRdb picks TRBD1, but there is no DNA to check that call. CDR1 is LNHDA and CDR2 is SQIVND in the germline V gene (reference sequence). The CDR3 covers 11 residues. CDR3 in amino acids: CATGTLLPLHF.

V usage is TRBV3-1 and J usage is TRBJ1-1. The CDR3 spans 15 residues. Germline CDR1 reads LGHDT; CDR2 reads YNNKEL (reference sequence). The CDR3 is CASSPNLAENTEAFF.

The J gene is TRBJ2-2, the V gene TRBV6-1; the TCRdb D gene call, TRBD2, has no DNA to confirm it. CDR1 is MNHNS, CDR2 SASEGT, per germline. The CDR3 consists of 16 residues. The CDR3 region is CASRTIAGANTGELFF.

V usage is TRBV27 and J usage is TRBJ2-1; TCRdb's D call, TRBD2, is unchecked because there is no DNA. The CDR3 spans 14 residues. Germline lookup yields CDR1 MNHEY and CDR2 SMNVEV (reference sequence). CDR3 in amino acids: CASSPSGSYNEQFF.

The chain has TRBV29-1 and TRBJ2-7; the TCRdb D gene call, TRBD2, has no DNA to confirm it. There are 13 residues in the CDR3. In germline, CDR1 is SQVTM, CDR2 ANQGSEA. This chain's CDR3 is CSVEGGTPYEQYF.

The chain couples TRBV12-3 or TRBV12-4 to TRBJ2-4; with no DNA, the TCRdb D assignment of TRBD1 cannot be verified. This CDR3 has 12 amino acids. The CDR3 protein is CASGGNENIQYF.

This rearrangement joins TRBV2 to TRBJ2-1; the TRBD1 assignment by TCRdb is unverifiable without DNA. The germline CDR1 and CDR2 sequences are SNHLY and FYNNEI. CDR3 length equals 14 residues. The CDR3 loop reads CASSEISSPHEQFF.

The CDR3 loop reads CASSDGQNTEAFF. This chain uses TRBV6-6 with TRBJ1-1; the D call of TRBD1 rests on TCRdb alone, since no DNA is present to check it. The CDR3 sequence is 13 residues long. Germline V lookup: CDR1 MNHNY, CDR2 SVGAGI (reference sequence).